This paragraph reports one T cell receptor beta chain. The antigen it binds to is not known. No base quality values were provided; no much bigger clone lies one nucleotide off. Receptor libraries were prepared by the immunoSEQ multiplex PCR assay. TCRdb mirrors the immuneACCESS table, restricted to in-frame sequences. Some clones are absent from its copies; in checked studies, under half trace to an unresolved V gene, and the reason for the others is unknown. In all, the sample holds roughly 170,000 clones, and 94% of those were seen once. The ten largest clones capture around 1.3% of the sample. Reading from cysteine to phenylalanine, the CDR3 counts 15 amino acids. CDR3 DNA only is kept here, 45 bases in frame from base 1. The CDR1 and CDR2 encoded by the germline V gene are SGHNT and YENEEA. Trimming accounts for 5 bases at V and 4 bases at J, while the number of junction bases matched to no gene is 10.

The data were taken from a study of control samples from healthy donors and cancer patients (dated by TCRdb to about 2020). This TCR came from a young woman in good health. What was sequenced was blood. The chain is assembled from TRBV11-3 and TRBJ1-2; TRBD1 agrees with 7 junctional bases. The DNA sequence is TGTGCCAGCAGCCCTCAACGACAGGGCCTCTATGGCTACACCTTC. Its translation is CASSPQRQGLYGYTF. When the CDR3 is completed using the reference TRBV11-3 and TRBJ1-2 genes on either side, the full variable domain is EAGVVQSPRYKIIEKKQPVAFWCNPISGHNTLYWYLQNLGQGPELLIRYENEEAVDDSQLPKDRFSAERLKGVDSTLKIQPAELGDSAVYLCASSPQRQGLYGYTFGSGTRLTVV.